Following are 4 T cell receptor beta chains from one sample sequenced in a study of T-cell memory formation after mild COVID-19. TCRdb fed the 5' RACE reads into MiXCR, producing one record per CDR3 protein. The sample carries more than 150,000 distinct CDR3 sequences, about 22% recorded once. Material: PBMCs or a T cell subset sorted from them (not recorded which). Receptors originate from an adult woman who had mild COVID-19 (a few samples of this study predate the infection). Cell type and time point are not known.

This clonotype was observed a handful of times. CDR3: CASSPTGEPGTGELFF. The CDR3 DNA reads TGTGCCAGCAGCCCAACTGGGGAACCGGGGACCGGGGAGCTGTTTTTT. The V and J genes are TRBV7-3 and TRBJ2-2; the D gene is possibly TRBD2 (5 bases). Trimming removed 5 bases from V and 5 bases from J, with 18 bases in between. Per the germline V gene, CDR1 is SGHTA and CDR2 is FQGTGA. There are 16 residues in the CDR3.

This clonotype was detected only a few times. The CDR3 here is CAINPGLLHGNTIYF. For the CDR3, the DNA is TGTGCCATCAACCCGGGCCTCCTACATGGAAACACCATATATTTT. The gene calls are TRBV10-3 and TRBJ1-3; D not certain. Trimming took off 7 bases at V and 3 bases at J, with 16 bases between the two ends. The germline gives CDR1 ENHRY, CDR2 SYGVKD. The CDR3 runs to 15 residues.

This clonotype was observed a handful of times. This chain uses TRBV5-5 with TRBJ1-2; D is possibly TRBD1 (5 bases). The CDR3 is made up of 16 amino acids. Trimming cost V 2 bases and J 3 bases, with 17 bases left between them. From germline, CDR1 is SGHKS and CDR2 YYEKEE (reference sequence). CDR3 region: CASSLRGSRGDYGYTF. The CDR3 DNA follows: TGTGCCAGCAGCTTACGGGGGTCAAGGGGCGACTATGGCTACACCTTC.

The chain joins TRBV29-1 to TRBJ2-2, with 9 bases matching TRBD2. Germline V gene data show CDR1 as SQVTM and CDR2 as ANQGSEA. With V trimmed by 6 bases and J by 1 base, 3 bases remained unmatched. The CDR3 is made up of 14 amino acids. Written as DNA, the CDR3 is TGCAGCGTCGCGACTAGCGGGAACACCGGGGAGCTGTTTTTT. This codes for CSVATSGNTGELFF.